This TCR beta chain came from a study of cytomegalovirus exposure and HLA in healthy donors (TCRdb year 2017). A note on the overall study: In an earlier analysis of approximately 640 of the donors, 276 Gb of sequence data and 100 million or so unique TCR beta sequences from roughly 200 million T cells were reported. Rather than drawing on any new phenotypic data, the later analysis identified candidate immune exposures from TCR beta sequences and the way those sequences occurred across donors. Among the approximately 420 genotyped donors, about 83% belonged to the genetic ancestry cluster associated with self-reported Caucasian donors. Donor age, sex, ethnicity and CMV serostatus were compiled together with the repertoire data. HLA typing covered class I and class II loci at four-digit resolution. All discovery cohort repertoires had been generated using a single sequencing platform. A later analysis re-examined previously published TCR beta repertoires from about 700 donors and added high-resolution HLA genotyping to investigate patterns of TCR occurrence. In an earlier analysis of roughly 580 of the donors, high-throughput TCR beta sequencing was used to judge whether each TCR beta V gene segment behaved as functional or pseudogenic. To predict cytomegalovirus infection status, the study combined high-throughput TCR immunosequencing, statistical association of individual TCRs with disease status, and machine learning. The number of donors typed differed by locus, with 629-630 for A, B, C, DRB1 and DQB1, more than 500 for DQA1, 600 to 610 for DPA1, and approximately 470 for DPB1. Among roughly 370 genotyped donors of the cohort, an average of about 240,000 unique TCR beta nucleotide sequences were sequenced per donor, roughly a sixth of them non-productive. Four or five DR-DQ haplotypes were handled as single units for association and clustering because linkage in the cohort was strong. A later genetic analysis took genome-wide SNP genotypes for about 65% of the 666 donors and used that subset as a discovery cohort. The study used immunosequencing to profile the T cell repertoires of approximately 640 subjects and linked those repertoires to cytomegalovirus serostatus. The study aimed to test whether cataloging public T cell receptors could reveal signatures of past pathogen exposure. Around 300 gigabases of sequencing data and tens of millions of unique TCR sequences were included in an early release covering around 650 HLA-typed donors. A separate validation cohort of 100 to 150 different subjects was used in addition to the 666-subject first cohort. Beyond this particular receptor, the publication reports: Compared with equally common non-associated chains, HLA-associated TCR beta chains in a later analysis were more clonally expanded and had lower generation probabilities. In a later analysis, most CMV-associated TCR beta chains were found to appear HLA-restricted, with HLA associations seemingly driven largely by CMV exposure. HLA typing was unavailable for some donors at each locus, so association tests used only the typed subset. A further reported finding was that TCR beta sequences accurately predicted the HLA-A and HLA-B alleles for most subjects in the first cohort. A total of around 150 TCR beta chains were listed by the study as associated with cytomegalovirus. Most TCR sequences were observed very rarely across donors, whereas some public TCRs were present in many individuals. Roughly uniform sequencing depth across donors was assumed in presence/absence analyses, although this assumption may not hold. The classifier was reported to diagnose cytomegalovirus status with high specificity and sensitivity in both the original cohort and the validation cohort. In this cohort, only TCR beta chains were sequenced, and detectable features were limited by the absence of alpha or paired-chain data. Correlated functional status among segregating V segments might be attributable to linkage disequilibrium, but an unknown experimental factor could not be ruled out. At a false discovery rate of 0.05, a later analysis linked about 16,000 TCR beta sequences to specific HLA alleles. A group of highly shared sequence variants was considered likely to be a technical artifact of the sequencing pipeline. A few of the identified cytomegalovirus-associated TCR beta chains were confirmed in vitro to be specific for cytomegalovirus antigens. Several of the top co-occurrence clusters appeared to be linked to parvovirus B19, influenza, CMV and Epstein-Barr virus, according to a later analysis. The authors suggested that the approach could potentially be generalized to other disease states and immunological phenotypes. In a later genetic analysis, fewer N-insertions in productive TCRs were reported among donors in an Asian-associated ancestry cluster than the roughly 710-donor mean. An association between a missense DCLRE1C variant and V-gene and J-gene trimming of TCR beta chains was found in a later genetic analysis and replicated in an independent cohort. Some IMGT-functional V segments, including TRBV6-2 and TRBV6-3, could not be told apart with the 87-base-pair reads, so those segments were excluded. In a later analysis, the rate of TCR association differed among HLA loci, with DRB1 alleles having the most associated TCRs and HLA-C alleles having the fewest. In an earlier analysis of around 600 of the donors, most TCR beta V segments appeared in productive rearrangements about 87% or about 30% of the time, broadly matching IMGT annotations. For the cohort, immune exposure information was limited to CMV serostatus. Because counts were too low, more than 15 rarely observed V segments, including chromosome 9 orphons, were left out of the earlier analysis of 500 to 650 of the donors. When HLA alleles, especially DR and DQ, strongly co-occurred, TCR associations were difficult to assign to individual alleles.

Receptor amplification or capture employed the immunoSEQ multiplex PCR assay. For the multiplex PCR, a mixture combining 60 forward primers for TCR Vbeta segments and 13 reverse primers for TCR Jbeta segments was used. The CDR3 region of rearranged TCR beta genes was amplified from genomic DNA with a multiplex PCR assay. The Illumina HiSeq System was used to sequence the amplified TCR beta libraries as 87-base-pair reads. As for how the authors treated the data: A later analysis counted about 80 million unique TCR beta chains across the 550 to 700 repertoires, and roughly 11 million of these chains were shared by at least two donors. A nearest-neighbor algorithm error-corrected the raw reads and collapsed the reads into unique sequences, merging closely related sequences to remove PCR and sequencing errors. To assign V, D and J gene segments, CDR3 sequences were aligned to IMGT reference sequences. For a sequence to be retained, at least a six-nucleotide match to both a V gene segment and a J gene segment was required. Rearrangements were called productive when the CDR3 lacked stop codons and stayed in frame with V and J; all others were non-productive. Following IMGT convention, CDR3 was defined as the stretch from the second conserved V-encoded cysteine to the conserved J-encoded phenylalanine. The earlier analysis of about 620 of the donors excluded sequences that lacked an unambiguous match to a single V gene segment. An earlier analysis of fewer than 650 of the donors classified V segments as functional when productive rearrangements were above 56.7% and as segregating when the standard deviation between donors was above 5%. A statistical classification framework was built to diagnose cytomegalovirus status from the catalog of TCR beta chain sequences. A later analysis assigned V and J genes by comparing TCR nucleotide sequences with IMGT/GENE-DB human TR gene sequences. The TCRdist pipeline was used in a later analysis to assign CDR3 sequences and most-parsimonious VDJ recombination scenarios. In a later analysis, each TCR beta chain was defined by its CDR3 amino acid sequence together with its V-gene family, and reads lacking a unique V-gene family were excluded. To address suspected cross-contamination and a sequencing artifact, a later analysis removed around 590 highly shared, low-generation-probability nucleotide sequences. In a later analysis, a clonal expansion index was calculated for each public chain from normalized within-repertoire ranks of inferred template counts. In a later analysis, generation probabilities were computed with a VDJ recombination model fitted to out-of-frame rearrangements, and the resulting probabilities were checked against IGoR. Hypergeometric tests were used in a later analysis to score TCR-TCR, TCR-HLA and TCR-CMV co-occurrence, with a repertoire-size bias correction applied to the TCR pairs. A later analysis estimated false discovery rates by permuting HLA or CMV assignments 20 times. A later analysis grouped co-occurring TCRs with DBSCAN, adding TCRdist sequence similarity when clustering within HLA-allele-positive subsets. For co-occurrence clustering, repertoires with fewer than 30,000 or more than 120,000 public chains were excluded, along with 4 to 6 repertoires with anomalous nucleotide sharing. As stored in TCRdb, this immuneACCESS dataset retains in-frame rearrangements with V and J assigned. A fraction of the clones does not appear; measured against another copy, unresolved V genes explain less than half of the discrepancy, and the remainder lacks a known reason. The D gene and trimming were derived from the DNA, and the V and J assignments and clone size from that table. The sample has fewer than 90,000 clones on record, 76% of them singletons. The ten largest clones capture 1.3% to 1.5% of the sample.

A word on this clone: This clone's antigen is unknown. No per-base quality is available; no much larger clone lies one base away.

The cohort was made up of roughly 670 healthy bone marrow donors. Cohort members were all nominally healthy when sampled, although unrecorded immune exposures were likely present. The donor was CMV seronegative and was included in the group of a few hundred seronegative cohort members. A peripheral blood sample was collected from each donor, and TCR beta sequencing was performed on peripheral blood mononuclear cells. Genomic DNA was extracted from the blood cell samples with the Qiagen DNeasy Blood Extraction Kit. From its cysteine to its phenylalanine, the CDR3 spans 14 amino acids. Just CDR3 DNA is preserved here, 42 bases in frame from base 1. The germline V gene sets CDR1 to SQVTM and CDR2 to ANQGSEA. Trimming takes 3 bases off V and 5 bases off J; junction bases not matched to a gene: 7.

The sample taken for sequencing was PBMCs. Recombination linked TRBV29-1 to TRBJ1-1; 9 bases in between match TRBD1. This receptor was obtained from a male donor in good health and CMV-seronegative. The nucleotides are TGCAGCGTTGACCCGGGACAGGGAAGAACTGAAGCTTTCTTT. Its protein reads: CSVDPGQGRTEAFF.